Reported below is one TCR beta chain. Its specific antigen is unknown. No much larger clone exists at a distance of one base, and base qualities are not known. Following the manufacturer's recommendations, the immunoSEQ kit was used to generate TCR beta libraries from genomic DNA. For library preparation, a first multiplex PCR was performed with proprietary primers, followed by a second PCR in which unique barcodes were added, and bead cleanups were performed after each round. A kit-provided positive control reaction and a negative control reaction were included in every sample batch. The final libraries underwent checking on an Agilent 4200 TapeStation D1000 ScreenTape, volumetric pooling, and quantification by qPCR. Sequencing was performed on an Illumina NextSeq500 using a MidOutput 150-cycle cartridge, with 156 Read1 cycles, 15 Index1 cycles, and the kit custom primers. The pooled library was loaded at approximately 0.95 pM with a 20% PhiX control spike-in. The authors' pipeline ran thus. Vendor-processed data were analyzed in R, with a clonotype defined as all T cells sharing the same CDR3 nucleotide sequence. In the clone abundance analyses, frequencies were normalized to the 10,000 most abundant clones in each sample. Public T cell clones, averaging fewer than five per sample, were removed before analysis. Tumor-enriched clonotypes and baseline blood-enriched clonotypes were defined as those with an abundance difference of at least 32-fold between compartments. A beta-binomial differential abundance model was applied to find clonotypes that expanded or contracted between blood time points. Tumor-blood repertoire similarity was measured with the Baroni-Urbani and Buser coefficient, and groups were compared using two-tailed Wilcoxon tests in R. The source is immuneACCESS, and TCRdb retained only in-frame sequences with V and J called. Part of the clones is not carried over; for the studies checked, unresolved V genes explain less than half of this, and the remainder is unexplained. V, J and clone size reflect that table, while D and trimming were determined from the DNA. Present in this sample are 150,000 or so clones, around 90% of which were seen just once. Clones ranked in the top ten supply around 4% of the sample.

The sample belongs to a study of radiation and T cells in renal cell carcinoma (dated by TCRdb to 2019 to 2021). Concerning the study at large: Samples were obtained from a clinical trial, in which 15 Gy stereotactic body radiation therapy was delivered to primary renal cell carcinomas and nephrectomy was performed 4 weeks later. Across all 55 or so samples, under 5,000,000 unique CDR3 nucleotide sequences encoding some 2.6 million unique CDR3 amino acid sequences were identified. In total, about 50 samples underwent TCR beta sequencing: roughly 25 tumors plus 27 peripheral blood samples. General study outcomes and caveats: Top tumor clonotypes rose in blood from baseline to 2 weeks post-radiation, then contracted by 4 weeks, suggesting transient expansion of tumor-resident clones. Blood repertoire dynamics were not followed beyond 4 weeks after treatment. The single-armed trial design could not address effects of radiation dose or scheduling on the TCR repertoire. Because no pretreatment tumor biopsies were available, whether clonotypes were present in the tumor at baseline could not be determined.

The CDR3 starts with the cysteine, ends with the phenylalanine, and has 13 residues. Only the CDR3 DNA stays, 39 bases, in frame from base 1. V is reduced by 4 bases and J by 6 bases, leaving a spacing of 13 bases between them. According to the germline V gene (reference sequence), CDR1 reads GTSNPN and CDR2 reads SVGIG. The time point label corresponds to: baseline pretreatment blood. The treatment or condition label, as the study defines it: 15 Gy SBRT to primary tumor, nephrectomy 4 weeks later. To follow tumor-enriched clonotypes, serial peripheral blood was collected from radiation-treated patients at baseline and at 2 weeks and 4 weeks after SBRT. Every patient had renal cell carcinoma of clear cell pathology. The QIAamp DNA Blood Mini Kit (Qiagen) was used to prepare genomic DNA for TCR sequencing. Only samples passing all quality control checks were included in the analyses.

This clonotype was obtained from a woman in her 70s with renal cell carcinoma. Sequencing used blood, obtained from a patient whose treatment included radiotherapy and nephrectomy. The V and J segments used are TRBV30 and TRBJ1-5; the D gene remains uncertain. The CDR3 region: CAWNELKIQPQHF. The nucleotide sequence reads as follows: TGTGCCTGGAATGAGTTAAAAATTCAGCCCCAGCATTTT.